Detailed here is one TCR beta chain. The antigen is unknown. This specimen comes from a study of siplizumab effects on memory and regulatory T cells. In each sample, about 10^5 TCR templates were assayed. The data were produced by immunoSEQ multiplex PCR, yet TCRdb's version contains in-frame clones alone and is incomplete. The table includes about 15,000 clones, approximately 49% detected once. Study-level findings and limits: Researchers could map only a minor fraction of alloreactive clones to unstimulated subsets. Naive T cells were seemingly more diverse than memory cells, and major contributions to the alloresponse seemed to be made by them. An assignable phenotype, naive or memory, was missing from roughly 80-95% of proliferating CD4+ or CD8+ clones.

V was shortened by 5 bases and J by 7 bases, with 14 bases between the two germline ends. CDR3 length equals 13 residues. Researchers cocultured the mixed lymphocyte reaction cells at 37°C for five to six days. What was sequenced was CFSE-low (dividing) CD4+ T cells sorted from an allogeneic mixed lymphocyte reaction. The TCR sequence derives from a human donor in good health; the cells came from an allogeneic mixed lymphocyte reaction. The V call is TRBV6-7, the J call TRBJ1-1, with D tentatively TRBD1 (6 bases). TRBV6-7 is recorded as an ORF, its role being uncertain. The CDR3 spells CASSPQGCGEAFF. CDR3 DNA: TGTGCCAGCAGTCCTCAGGGGTGCGGTGAAGCTTTCTTT.